These 20 T cell receptor beta chains share one sample of origin, sequenced in a study of T cells expressing NK-cell markers. One entry per CDR3 protein, without DNA, is what TCRdb gives after re-calling the 5' RACE reads. The sample includes 300,000 to 500,000 distinct CDR3 sequences. The sample taken for sequencing was blood T cells: a sorted CD56 or NKG2C T cell subset, CD4+ or CD8+ T cells, or bulk PBMC T cells (not recorded which). All receptors come from a woman in her fifties or sixties in good health.

CDR3 amino acids: CASSAPPIAKNIQYF. V is TRBV18 and J is TRBJ2-4; lacking DNA, the TRBD1 call made by TCRdb goes unchecked. The CDR3 is made up of 15 amino acids. The germline V gene has CDR1 KGHSH and CDR2 LQKENI.

This rearrangement joins TRBV2 to TRBJ2-1; TCRdb designates TRBD2, a call that cannot be tested without DNA. The CDR3 has 16 residues. CDR1 SNHLY and CDR2 FYNNEI come from the germline V gene. CDR3: CAIALTSGGSYNEQFF.

The J gene is TRBJ1-1, the V gene TRBV7-9; TCRdb proposes TRBD1, but this gene call is untestable without DNA. This CDR3 region has 16 residues. Germline CDR1 and CDR2: SEHNR and FQNEAQ (reference sequence). The CDR3 loop is CASSLANTGEETEAFF.

The genes are TRBV27 and TRBJ2-1; TCRdb reports TRBD1, a call that lacks DNA to check it against. There are 15 residues in the CDR3. Germline V gene sequence: CDR1 MNHEY, CDR2 SMNVEV (reference sequence). This CDR3 is CASTGTGAFYNEQFF.

The V gene is TRBV7-9, the J gene TRBJ1-4; TCRdb's D call of TRBD1 is untestable without DNA. The germline gives CDR1 SEHNR, CDR2 FQNEAQ (reference sequence). CDR3 length equals 15 residues. CDR3 amino acids: CASSYPRDGATKLFF.

V is TRBV19 and J is TRBJ2-3; no DNA is available, so the TRBD1 call from TCRdb remains unchecked. The CDR3 extends over 13 amino acids. Germline CDR1 is LNHDA and CDR2 is SQIVND (reference sequence). The CDR3 here is CATKDIYTDTQYF.

The genes are TRBV6-6 and TRBJ2-2; TCRdb lists TRBD1, though no DNA is available to test this call. Germline CDR1 reads MNHNY; CDR2 reads SVGAGI (reference sequence). The CDR3 is 15 residues long. Here the CDR3 reads CASSPEQARGGELFF.

The chain uses TRBV5-1 and TRBJ1-6; as DNA is missing, the TRBD1 call by TCRdb cannot be tested. The CDR3 has 16 residues. Germline CDR1 SGHRS, CDR2 YFSETQ. CDR3 loop: CASSSSADRVFSPLHF.

The rearrangement joins TRBV7-2 to TRBJ2-6; the TCRdb D gene call, TRBD2, has no DNA to confirm it. The CDR3 runs 20 residues. The germline V gene has CDR1 SGHTA and CDR2 FQGNSA. The CDR3 spells CASSLSASGRAGAGANVLTF.

The chain has TRBV20-1 and TRBJ1-1. CDR3 length: 11 amino acids. Germline V CDR1 and CDR2: DFQATT, SNEGSKA (reference sequence). CDR3 sequence: CSASRNAEAFF.

The chain carries TRBV5-1 and TRBJ2-1; TCRdb selects TRBD1, and the lack of DNA leaves this call unchecked. The germline gives CDR1 SGHRS, CDR2 YFSETQ. This CDR3 contains 11 residues. The CDR3 region is CASSAQGEQFF.

The chain links TRBV19 to TRBJ1-1. CDR3 size: 13 residues. Germline CDR1 and CDR2: LNHDA and SQIVND (reference sequence). CDR3 sequence: CASIPSDEPGAFF.

The chain couples TRBV29-1 to TRBJ2-7; TCRdb outputs TRBD1, but without DNA this stays unchecked. This CDR3 is 13 amino acids long. From germline, CDR1 is SQVTM and CDR2 ANQGSEA. This CDR3 is CSVAGTGPYEQYF.

The chain carries TRBV12-3 or TRBV12-4 and TRBJ2-5. This CDR3 is 12 amino acids long. The CDR3 is CASSFSTGSPYF.

This chain uses TRBV20-1 with TRBJ2-1; the TRBD2 assignment by TCRdb is unverifiable without DNA. The CDR3 length is 14 residues. The germline V gene encodes CDR1 DFQATT and CDR2 SNEGSKA (reference sequence). The CDR3 is CSARWVRAYNEQFF.

The V gene is TRBV27, the J gene TRBJ2-3; lacking DNA, the TRBD2 call made by TCRdb goes unchecked. There are 17 residues in the CDR3. The germline V gene has CDR1 MNHEY and CDR2 SMNVEV (reference sequence). The CDR3 protein is CASSLLGAGLTADTQYF.

The gene calls are TRBV14 and TRBJ2-1; TCRdb indicates TRBD2, and absent DNA this call remains unverified. The CDR3 is 15 amino acids. Germline CDR1 reads SGHDN; CDR2 reads FVKESK. The CDR3 region is CASSQGGIRGDEQFF.

The rearrangement uses TRBV5-1 and TRBJ2-1; TCRdb designates TRBD2, a call that cannot be tested without DNA. The CDR3 has 17 residues. Germline assignment: CDR1 SGHRS and CDR2 YFSETQ. The CDR3: CASSLPGLAGGRNEQFF.

This chain links TRBV2 with TRBJ2-1. There are 11 residues in the CDR3. CDR1 and CDR2 from the germline V gene are SNHLY and FYNNEI. CDR3 amino acids: CASIAGLEQFF.

V usage is TRBV24-1 and J usage is TRBJ2-3; TCRdb reports TRBD2, a call that lacks DNA to check it against. The CDR3 is 18 residues long. Germline V lookup: CDR1 KGHDR, CDR2 SFDVKD. The CDR3 protein is CATSDLSAGGHRTDTQYF.